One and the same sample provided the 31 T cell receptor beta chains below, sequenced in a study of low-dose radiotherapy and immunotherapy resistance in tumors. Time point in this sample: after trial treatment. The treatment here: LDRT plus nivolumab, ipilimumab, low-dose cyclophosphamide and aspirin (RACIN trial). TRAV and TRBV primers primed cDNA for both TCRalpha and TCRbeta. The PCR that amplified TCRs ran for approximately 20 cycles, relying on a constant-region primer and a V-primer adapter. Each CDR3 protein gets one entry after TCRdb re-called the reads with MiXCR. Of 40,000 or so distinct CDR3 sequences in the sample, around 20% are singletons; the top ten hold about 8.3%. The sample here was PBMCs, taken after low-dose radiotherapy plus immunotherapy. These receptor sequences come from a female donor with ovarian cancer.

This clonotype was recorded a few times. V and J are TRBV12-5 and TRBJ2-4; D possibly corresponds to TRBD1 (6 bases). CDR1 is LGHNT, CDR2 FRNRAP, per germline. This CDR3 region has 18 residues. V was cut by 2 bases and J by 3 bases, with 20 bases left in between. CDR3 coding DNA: TGTGCTAGTGGTTTGTTTCGACAGGAGGCATTCTTCAAAAACATTCAGTACTTC. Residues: CASGLFRQEAFFKNIQYF.

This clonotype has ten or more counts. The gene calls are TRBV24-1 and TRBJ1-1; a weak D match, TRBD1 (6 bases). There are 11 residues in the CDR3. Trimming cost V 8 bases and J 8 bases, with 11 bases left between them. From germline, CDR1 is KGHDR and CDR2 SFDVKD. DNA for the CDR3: TGTGCCACCACACAGGGAGGGGAAGCTTTCTTT. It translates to CATTQGGEAFF.

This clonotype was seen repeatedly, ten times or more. CDR3 sequence (DNA): TGTGCCAGCAGTGACTACGGGAGGGGGGGAGGGTATGGCTACACCTTC. Its translation is CASSDYGRGGGYGYTF. The chain carries TRBV25-1 and TRBJ1-2; perhaps TRBD1 as D (6 bases). The CDR3 has 16 amino acids. CDR1 and CDR2 (germline): MGHDK, SYGVNS. V lost 3 bases and J lost 5, with 19 bases in between.

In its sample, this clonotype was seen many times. In DNA form, the CDR3 reads TGTGCCAGCAGCCAAGTCAGCACTGCCTACAATGAGCAGTTCTTC. It translates to CASSQVSTAYNEQFF. V gene TRBV3-1 combines with J gene TRBJ2-1; the D is unclear. Germline V lookup: CDR1 LGHDT, CDR2 YNNKEL (reference sequence). There are 15 residues in the CDR3. The V end lost 1 base, the J end lost 2 bases, and 9 bases lay between the germline ends.

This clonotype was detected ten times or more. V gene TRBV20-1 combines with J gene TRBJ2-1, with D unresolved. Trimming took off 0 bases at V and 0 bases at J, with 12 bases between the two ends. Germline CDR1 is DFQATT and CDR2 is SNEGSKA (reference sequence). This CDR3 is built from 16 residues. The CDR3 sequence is CSARDPDPSSYNEQFF. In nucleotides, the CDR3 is TGCAGTGCTAGAGACCCAGACCCGAGCTCCTACAATGAGCAGTTCTTC.

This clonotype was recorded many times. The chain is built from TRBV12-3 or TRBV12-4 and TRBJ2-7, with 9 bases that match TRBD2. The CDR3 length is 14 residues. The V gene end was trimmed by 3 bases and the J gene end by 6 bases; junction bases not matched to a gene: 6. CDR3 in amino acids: CASSFGGGAVEQYF. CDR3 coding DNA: TGTGCCAGCAGTTTTGGCGGGGGGGCTGTCGAGCAGTACTTC.

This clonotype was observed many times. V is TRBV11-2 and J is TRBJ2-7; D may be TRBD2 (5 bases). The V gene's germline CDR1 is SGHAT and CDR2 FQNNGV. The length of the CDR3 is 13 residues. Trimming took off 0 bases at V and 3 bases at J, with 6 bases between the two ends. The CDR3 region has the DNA TGTGCCAGCAGCTTAGAAGAGGGCTACGAGCAGTACTTC. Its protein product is CASSLEEGYEQYF.

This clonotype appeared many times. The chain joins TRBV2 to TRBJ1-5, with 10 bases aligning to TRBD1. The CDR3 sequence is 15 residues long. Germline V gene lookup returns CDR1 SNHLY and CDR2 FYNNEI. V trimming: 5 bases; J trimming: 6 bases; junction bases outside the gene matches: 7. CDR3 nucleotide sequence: TGTGCCAGCAGTCTCGGACAGGGGGTGGGTCAGCCCCAGCATTTT. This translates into CASSLGQGVGQPQHF.

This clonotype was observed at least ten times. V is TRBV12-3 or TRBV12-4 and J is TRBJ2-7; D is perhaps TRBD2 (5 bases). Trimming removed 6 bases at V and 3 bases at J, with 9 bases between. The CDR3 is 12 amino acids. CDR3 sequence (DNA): TGTGCCAGCAGCGGACTCAACTACGAGCAGTACTTC. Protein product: CASSGLNYEQYF.

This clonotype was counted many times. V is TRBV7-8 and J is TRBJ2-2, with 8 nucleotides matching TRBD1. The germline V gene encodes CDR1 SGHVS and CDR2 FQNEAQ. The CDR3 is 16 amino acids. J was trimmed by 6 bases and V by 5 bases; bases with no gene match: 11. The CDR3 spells CASSLTGGLLPGELFF. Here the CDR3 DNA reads TGTGCCAGCAGCCTCACAGGGGGACTTTTACCCGGGGAGCTGTTTTTT.

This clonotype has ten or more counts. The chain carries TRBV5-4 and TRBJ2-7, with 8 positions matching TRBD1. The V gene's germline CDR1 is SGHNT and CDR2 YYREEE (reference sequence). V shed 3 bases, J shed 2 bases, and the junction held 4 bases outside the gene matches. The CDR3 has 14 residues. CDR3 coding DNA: TGTGCCAGCAGCTGGGGACAGGCGACCTACGAGCAGTACTTC. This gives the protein CASSWGQATYEQYF.

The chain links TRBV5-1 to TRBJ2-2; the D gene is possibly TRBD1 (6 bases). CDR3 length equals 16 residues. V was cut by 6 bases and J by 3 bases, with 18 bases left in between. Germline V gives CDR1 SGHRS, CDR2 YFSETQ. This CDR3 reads CASTSDQGSYTGELFF. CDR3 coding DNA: TGCGCCAGCACCTCAGACCAGGGGTCCTACACCGGGGAGCTGTTTTTT.

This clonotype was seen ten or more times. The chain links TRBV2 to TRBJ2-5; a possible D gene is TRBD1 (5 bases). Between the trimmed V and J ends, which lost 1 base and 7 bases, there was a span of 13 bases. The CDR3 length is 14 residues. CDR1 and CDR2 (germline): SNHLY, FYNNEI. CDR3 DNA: TGTGCCAGCAGTGAAGGGGGCCCGCCGGGGACCCAGTACTTC. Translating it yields CASSEGGPPGTQYF.

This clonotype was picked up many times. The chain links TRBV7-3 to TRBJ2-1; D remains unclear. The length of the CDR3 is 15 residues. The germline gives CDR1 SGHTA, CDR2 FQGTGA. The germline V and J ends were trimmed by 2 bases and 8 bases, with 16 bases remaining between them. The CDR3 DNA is TGTGCCAGCAGCTTATGGGATAAGGGCCCCCATGAGCAGTTCTTC. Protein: CASSLWDKGPHEQFF. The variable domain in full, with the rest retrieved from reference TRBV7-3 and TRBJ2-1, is GAGVSQTPSNKVTEKGKYVELRCDPISGHTALYWYRQSLGQGPEFLIYFQGTGAADDSGLPNDRFFAVRPEGSVSTLKIQRTERGDSAVYLCASSLWDKGPHEQFFGPGTRLTVL.

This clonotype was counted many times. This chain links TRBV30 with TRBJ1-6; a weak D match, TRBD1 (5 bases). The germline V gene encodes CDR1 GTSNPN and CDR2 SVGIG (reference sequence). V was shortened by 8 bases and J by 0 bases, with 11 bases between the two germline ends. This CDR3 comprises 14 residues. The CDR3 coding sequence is TGTGCCGGGACCCAAAGCTCCTATAATTCACCCCTCCACTTT. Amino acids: CAGTQSSYNSPLHF.

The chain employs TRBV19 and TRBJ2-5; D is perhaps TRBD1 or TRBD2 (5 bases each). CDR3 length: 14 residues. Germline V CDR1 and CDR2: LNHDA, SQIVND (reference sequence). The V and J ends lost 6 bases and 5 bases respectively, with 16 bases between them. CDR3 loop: CASRTEGPGETQYF. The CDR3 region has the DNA TGTGCCAGTAGGACTGAGGGGCCAGGGGAGACCCAGTACTTC.

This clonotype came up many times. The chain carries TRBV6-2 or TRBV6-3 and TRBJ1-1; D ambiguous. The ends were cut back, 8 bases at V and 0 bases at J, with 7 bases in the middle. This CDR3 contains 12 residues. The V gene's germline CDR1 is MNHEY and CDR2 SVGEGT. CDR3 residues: CASGWLNTEAFF. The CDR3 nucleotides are TGTGCCAGCGGGTGGTTGAACACTGAAGCTTTCTTT.

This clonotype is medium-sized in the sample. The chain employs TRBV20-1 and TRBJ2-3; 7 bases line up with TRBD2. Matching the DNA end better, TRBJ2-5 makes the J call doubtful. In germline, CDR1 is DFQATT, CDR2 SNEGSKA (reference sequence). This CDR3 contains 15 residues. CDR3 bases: TGCAGTGCTGACGTCCTCGCTAGCGGACAAGAGACCCAGTACTTC. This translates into CSADVLASGQETQYF.

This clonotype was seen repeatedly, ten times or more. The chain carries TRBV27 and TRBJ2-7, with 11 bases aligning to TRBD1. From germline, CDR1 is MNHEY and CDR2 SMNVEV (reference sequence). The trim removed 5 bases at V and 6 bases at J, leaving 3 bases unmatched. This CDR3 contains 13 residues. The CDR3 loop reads CASSAGTGGEQYF. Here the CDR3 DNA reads TGTGCCAGCAGTGCCGGGACAGGGGGCGAGCAGTACTTC.

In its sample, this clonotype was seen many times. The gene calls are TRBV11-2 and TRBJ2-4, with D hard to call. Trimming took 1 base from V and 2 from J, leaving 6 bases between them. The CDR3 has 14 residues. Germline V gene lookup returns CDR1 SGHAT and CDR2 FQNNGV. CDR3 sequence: CASSLVGPKNIQYF. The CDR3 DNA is TGTGCCAGCAGCTTAGTAGGTCCCAAAAACATTCAGTACTTC.

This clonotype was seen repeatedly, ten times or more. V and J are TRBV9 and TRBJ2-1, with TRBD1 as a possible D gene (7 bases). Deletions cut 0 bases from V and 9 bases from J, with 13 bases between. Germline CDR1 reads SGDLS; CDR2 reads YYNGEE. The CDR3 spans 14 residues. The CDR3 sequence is CASSVVSQGGEQFF. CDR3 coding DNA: TGTGCCAGCAGCGTAGTCTCTCAGGGGGGTGAGCAGTTCTTC.

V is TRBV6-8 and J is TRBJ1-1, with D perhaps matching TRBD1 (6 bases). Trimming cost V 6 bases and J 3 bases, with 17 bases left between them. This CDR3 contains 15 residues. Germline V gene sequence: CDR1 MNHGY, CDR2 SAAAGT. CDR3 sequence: CASSQVPGADTEAFF. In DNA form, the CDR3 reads TGTGCCAGCAGCCAAGTCCCAGGGGCGGACACTGAAGCTTTCTTT.

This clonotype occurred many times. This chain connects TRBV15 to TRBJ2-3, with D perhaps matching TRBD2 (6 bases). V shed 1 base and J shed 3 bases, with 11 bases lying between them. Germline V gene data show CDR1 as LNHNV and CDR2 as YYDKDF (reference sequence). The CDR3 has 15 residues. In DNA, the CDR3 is TGTGCCACCAGCAGAGGGGGGGTTGAAACAGATACGCAGTATTTT. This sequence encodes CATSRGGVETDTQYF. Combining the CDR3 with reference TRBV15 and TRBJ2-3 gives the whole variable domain DAMVIQNPRYQVTQFGKPVTLSCSQTLNHNVMYWYQQKSSQAPKLLFHYYDKDFNNEADTPDNFQSRRPNTSFCFLDIRSPGLGDTAMYLCATSRGGVETDTQYFGPGTRLTVL.

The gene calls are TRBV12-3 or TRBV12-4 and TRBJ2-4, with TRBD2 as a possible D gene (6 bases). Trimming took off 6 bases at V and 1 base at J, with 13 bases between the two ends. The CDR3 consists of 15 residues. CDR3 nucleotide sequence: TGTGCCAGCAGAAAGGGAGGCTGGGCCAAAAACATTCAGTACTTC. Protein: CASRKGGWAKNIQYF.

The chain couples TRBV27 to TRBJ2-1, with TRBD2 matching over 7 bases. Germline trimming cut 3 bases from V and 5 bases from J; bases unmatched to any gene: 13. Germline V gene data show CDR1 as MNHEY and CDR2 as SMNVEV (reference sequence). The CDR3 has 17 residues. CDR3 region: CASSFPLVWRGNNEQFF. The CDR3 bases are TGTGCCAGCAGTTTCCCCCTTGTATGGCGGGGGAACAATGAGCAGTTCTTC.

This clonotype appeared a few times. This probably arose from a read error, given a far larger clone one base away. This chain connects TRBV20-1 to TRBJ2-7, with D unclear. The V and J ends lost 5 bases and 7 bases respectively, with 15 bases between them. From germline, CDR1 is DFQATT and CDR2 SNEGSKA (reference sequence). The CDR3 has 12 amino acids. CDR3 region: CSAGKGKDEQYF. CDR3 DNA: TGCAGTGCTGGGAAGGGTAAGGATGAGCAGTACTTC.

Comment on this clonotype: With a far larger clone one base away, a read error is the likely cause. Here the CDR3 DNA reads TGCAGCGTTGGACAGGGGGCAGGTGAGCAGTTCTTC. It encodes CSVGQGAGEQFF. The chain has TRBV29-1 and TRBJ2-1; 10 bases are a match to TRBD1. The CDR3 contains 12 residues. With 4 bases clipped from V and 9 bases from J, the junction kept 3 bases outside the gene matches. Germline V lookup: CDR1 SQVTM, CDR2 ANQGSEA.

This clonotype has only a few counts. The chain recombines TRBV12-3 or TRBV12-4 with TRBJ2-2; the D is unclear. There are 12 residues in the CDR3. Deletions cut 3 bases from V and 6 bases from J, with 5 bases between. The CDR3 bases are TGTGCCAGCAGTTTTGGCGCCGGGGAGCTGTTTTTT. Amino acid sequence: CASSFGAGELFF.

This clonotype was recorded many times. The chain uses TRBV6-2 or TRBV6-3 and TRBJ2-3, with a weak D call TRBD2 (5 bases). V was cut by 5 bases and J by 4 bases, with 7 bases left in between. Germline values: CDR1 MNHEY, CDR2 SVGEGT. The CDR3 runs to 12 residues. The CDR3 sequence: CASSGLADTQYF. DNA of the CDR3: TGTGCCAGCAGTGGACTGGCAGATACGCAGTATTTT.

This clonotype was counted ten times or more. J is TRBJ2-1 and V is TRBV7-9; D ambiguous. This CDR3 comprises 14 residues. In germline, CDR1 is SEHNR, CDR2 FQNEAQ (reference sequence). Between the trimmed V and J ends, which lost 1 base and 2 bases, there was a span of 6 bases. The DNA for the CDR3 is TGTGCCAGCAGCTTAGGCGTGCCCTACAATGAGCAGTTCTTC. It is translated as CASSLGVPYNEQFF.

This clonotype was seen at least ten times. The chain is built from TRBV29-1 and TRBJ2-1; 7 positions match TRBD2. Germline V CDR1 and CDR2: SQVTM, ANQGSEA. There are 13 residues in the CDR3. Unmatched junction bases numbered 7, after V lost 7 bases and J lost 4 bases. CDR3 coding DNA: TGCAGCGACGGACTAGACCGATACAATGAGCAGTTCTTC. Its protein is CSDGLDRYNEQFF.